A selection of T cell receptor beta chains follows, all from one sample in a study of T-cell memory formation after mild COVID-19. One entry per CDR3 protein results from TCRdb running MiXCR on the 5' RACE reads. The table records about 190,000 distinct CDR3 sequences, about 10% of them present only once. Specimen: PBMCs or a T cell subset sorted from them (not recorded which). Receptors were obtained from a man between 18 and 29 years old who had mild COVID-19 (a few samples of this study predate the infection). Cell type and time point are not known. Each CDR3 is given with its conserved first and last residue. Fields, in order: J gene, V gene, clone size, D gene, CDR3 protein, CDR3 DNA. The D gene is left open where the match is weak. The listing skips clone size in some rows; elsewhere it reads once, few, many or a size class.

j_call: TRBJ2-6; v_call: TRBV5-1; clone_size: few; d_call: TRBD1; cdr3_aa: CASSLEGASGANVLTF; cdr3_nt: TGCGCCAGCAGCTTAGAGGGGGCGTCTGGGGCCAACGTCCTGACTTTC
j_call: TRBJ2-5; v_call: TRBV29-1; clone_size: many; d_call: .; cdr3_aa: CSVEGWWGMETQYF; cdr3_nt: TGCAGCGTTGAAGGATGGTGGGGCATGGAGACCCAGTACTTC
j_call: TRBJ2-2; v_call: TRBV7-2; clone_size: many; d_call: .; cdr3_aa: CASSQDILTGELFF; cdr3_nt: TGTGCCAGCAGCCAGGACATCCTCACCGGGGAGCTGTTTTTT
j_call: TRBJ2-6; v_call: TRBV11-2; clone_size: .; d_call: .; cdr3_aa: CASGLGSGANVLTF; cdr3_nt: TGTGCCAGCGGACTGGGGTCTGGGGCCAACGTCCTGACTTTC
j_call: TRBJ1-1; v_call: TRBV20-1; clone_size: .; d_call: .; cdr3_aa: CSARDLGAAEAFF; cdr3_nt: TGCAGTGCTAGAGACCTGGGGGCGGCTGAAGCTTTCTTT
j_call: TRBJ2-1; v_call: TRBV7-3; clone_size: .; d_call: TRBD2; cdr3_aa: CASSHYSSGGSNEQFF; cdr3_nt: TGTGCCAGCAGCCATTATTCTAGCGGGGGAAGCAATGAGCAGTTCTTC
j_call: TRBJ1-2; v_call: TRBV5-1; clone_size: few; d_call: TRBD1; cdr3_aa: CATTTGVKDGYTF; cdr3_nt: TGCGCCACTACGACAGGGGTCAAGGATGGCTACACCTTC
j_call: TRBJ2-4; v_call: TRBV5-5; clone_size: many; d_call: TRBD1; cdr3_aa: CASSSDGQGNIQYF; cdr3_nt: TGTGCCAGCAGCTCCGATGGACAGGGAAACATTCAGTACTTC
j_call: TRBJ2-1; v_call: TRBV5-5; clone_size: .; d_call: .; cdr3_aa: CASSLAVWGSAQFF; cdr3_nt: TGTGCCAGCAGCTTGGCCGTCTGGGGATCCGCGCAGTTCTTC
j_call: TRBJ1-2; v_call: TRBV25-1; clone_size: few; d_call: TRBD1; cdr3_aa: CASSDPSGQFYGYTF; cdr3_nt: TGTGCCAGCAGTGACCCGTCGGGACAGTTCTATGGCTACACCTTC
j_call: TRBJ1-2; v_call: TRBV7-2; clone_size: .; d_call: .; cdr3_aa: CASSSDGQSYGYTF; cdr3_nt: TGTGCCAGCAGCTCCGATGGACAGTCATATGGCTACACCTTC
j_call: TRBJ2-5; v_call: TRBV20-1; clone_size: .; d_call: TRBD2; cdr3_aa: CSANLAGGVQETQYF; cdr3_nt: TGCAGTGCAAATCTAGCGGGGGGCGTCCAAGAGACCCAGTACTTC
j_call: TRBJ1-2; v_call: TRBV9; clone_size: .; d_call: TRBD1; cdr3_aa: CASSVDPGQGYGYTF; cdr3_nt: TGTGCCAGCAGCGTTGACCCGGGACAGGGTTATGGCTACACCTTC
j_call: TRBJ1-4; v_call: TRBV6-5; clone_size: .; d_call: .; cdr3_aa: CASSRTPSSEKLFF; cdr3_nt: TGTGCCAGCAGCCGAACACCCTCCAGTGAAAAACTGTTTTTT
j_call: TRBJ2-5; v_call: TRBV11-3; clone_size: few; d_call: .; cdr3_aa: CASSAGGAQETQYF; cdr3_nt: TGTGCCAGCAGCGCGGGTGGGGCTCAAGAGACCCAGTACTTC
j_call: TRBJ1-1; v_call: TRBV29-1; clone_size: .; d_call: .; cdr3_aa: CSGERNRDTEAFF; cdr3_nt: TGCAGCGGTGAGAGAAATCGGGACACTGAAGCTTTCTTT
j_call: TRBJ2-1; v_call: TRBV29-1; clone_size: few; d_call: .; cdr3_aa: CSVGTRSADEQFF; cdr3_nt: TGCAGCGTAGGAACTAGGTCTGCGGATGAGCAGTTCTTC
j_call: TRBJ2-5; v_call: TRBV7-9; clone_size: few; d_call: .; cdr3_aa: CASSTIPTGRETQYF; cdr3_nt: TGTGCCAGCAGCACCATACCTACTGGACGAGAGACCCAGTACTTC
j_call: TRBJ1-5; v_call: TRBV3-1; clone_size: .; d_call: .; cdr3_aa: CASSQTGPQGPQHF; cdr3_nt: TGTGCCAGCAGCCAGACAGGACCCCAGGGGCCCCAGCATTTT
j_call: TRBJ2-1; v_call: TRBV5-6; clone_size: few; d_call: .; cdr3_aa: CASSFVSSYNEQFF; cdr3_nt: TGTGCCAGCAGCTTCGTAAGCTCCTACAATGAGCAGTTCTTC
j_call: TRBJ2-1; v_call: TRBV12-3/TRBV12-4; clone_size: .; d_call: .; cdr3_aa: CASILRHYNEQFF; cdr3_nt: TGTGCCAGCATCTTAAGGCACTACAATGAGCAGTTCTTC
j_call: TRBJ1-2; v_call: TRBV24-1; clone_size: .; d_call: TRBD1; cdr3_aa: CATRRTGGSGYTF; cdr3_nt: TGTGCCACCAGACGTACAGGGGGAAGTGGCTACACCTTC
j_call: TRBJ1-2; v_call: TRBV3-1; clone_size: few; d_call: .; cdr3_aa: CASSQEWGTYGYTF; cdr3_nt: TGTGCCAGCAGCCAAGAATGGGGGACCTATGGCTACACCTTC
j_call: TRBJ2-1; v_call: TRBV7-3; clone_size: .; d_call: .; cdr3_aa: CASAPAPGVLNNEQFF; cdr3_nt: TGTGCCAGCGCACCCGCCCCGGGGGTCCTTAACAATGAGCAGTTCTTC
j_call: TRBJ1-3; v_call: TRBV18; clone_size: few; d_call: .; cdr3_aa: CASSLDSSGNTIYF; cdr3_nt: TGTGCCAGCTCACTCGACAGCTCTGGAAACACCATATATTTT